This TCR beta chain was captured in a study of cytomegalovirus exposure and HLA in healthy donors. Study-wide results and caveats: Cytomegalovirus status, reportedly, was diagnosed with high specificity and sensitivity by the classifier.

The length of the CDR3 is 16 residues. With 3 bases clipped from V and 9 bases from J, the junction kept 15 bases outside the gene matches. The germline CDR1 and CDR2 sequences are MNHNS and SASEGT. For this clone: Its antigen is not known.

The PCR had 60 Vbeta and 13 Jbeta primers. Assay used: immunoSEQ multiplex PCR; TCRdb lists only in-frame clones, some missing. The table shows roughly 160,000 clones, with around 77% occurring only once. This receptor was taken from a woman aged 25 to 39 in good health and CMV-seronegative. The material sequenced was PBMCs. The rearrangement joins TRBV6-1 to TRBJ1-2, with TRBD1 matching over 8 bases. The CDR3 bases are TGTGCCAGCAGTGATGTGGGACAGGTGACAGGGATTAGCTACACCTTC. Its translation: CASSDVGQVTGISYTF.